A selection of T cell receptor beta chains follows, all from one sample in a study of blood T cell repertoires in COVID-19. Generated by immunoSEQ multiplex PCR, the TCRdb table keeps only in-frame clones and is missing some. The table has about 280,000 clones, about nine tenths seen once. Sequenced material: peripheral blood. These receptor sequences come from a woman under 40 with COVID-19, enrolled during active disease. CDR3s include the opening cysteine and the closing phenylalanine or tryptophan. A D gene is named only where the DNA matches it firmly. Only some rows state a clone size, as once, few, many or a class for expanded clones.

D,size,J,V,CDR3,DNA
NA,NA,TRBJ1-2,TRBV27,CASSLYYRSNYGYTF,TGTGCCAGCAGTTTATACTACAGGTCTAACTATGGCTACACCTTC
TRBD2,NA,TRBJ2-1,TRBV11-2,CASSLLEGLAGGSRFF,TGTGCCAGCAGCTTATTAGAGGGACTAGCGGGGGGGTCCCGGTTCTTC
NA,once,TRBJ2-3,TRBV13,CASSLDSSTDTQYF,TGTGCCAGCAGCTTAGACTCTAGCACAGATACGCAGTATTTT
TRBD1,NA,TRBJ2-2,TRBV5-1,CASSYGDRFAGELFF,TGCGCCAGCAGCTACGGGGACAGATTTGCTGGGGAGCTGTTTTTT
NA,NA,TRBJ1-1,TRBV12-3/TRBV12-4,CASSFFRTEAFF,TGTGCCAGCAGTTTTTTCCGCACTGAAGCTTTCTTT
NA,NA,TRBJ1-4,TRBV19,CASRSQGYEKLFF,TGTGCCAGTAGAAGCCAGGGGTATGAAAAACTGTTTTTT
TRBD2,NA,TRBJ2-3,TRBV7-2,CASSLAPRGADTQYF,TGTGCCAGCAGCTTAGCGCCCCGGGGGGCAGATACGCAGTATTTT
TRBD2,NA,TRBJ2-7,TRBV9,CASSPSGGSYEQYF,TGTGCCAGCAGCCCTAGCGGGGGATCCTACGAGCAGTACTTC
NA,NA,TRBJ2-3,TRBV19,CASSIRLAGDTQYF,TGTGCCAGTAGTATACGGCTAGCTGGAGATACGCAGTATTTT
NA,NA,TRBJ2-7,TRBV4-1,CASSQVLDSSYEQYF,TGCGCCAGCAGCCAAGTTCTCGACAGCTCCTACGAGCAGTACTTC
TRBD2,NA,TRBJ2-3,TRBV7-9,CASGDGLAATDTQYF,TGTGCCAGCGGGGATGGGCTAGCGGCCACAGATACGCAGTATTTT
NA,NA,TRBJ1-6,TRBV28,CASSLRAAYNSPLHF,TGTGCCAGCAGTTTGAGGGCAGCCTATAATTCACCCCTCCACTTT
TRBD2,NA,TRBJ2-3,TRBV4-1,CASSPELAGGTDTQYF,TGCGCCAGCAGCCCTGAGCTAGCGGGGGGCACAGATACGCAGTATTTT
TRBD1,NA,TRBJ1-4,TRBV24-1,CATSDHTGGNEKLFF,TGTGCCACCAGTGACCACACAGGGGGCAATGAAAAACTGTTTTTT
TRBD1,NA,TRBJ2-6,TRBV10-2,CASREGQGKTGANVLTF,TGCGCCAGCAGAGAGGGACAGGGGAAAACCGGGGCCAACGTCCTGACTTTC
TRBD1,NA,TRBJ2-7,TRBV5-1,CASSLDGTGVYEQYF,TGCGCCAGCAGCTTGGACGGGACAGGCGTCTACGAGCAGTACTTC
NA,few,TRBJ1-6,TRBV12-3/TRBV12-4,CASQRGRDSPLHF,TGTGCCTCCCAGCGAGGGAGGGATTCACCCCTCCACTTT
NA,NA,TRBJ1-1,TRBV23-1,CGSPWRAYRKDTEAFF,TGCGGAAGTCCTTGGAGGGCCTACCGGAAGGACACTGAAGCTTTCTTT
NA,NA,TRBJ2-3,TRBV2,CASSSKGYTDTQYF,TGTGCCAGCAGTTCGAAGGGGTATACTGATACGCAGTATTTT
TRBD2,NA,TRBJ2-7,TRBV28,CASSLGGAQVYEQYF,TGTGCCAGCAGTCTCGGGGGGGCCCAAGTCTACGAGCAGTACTTC
TRBD1,NA,TRBJ2-7,TRBV9,CASSVDGTGSYEQYF,TGTGCCAGCAGCGTAGATGGGACAGGCTCCTACGAGCAGTACTTC
NA,NA,TRBJ2-3,TRBV7-9,CASSFDGGSTDTQYF,TGTGCCAGCAGCTTCGATGGGGGCAGCACAGATACGCAGTATTTT
TRBD1,many,TRBJ1-1,TRBV5-1,CASSQGDRAGDTEAFF,TGCGCCAGCAGCCAGGGAGACAGGGCTGGGGACACTGAAGCTTTCTTT
NA,NA,TRBJ1-5,TRBV28,CASSFSQPQHF,TGTGCCAGCAGTTTTAGTCAGCCCCAGCATTTT
NA,NA,TRBJ1-2,TRBV28,CASSLVSRGKYYGYTF,TGTGCCAGCAGTTTAGTTTCCCGGGGGAAATACTATGGCTACACCTTC
TRBD1,NA,TRBJ1-1,TRBV5-4,CASRSDRGRAYTEAFF,TGTGCCAGCAGGTCTGACAGGGGAAGAGCTTACACTGAAGCTTTCTTT
TRBD1,few,TRBJ2-7,TRBV27,CASSFQGAGSYEQYF,TGTGCCAGCAGTTTCCAGGGGGCGGGCTCCTACGAGCAGTACTTC
NA,NA,TRBJ2-1,TRBV2,CASSGGTYNEQFF,TGTGCCAGCTCTGGTGGCACCTACAATGAGCAGTTCTTC
NA,NA,TRBJ1-1,TRBV9,CASSVRSRGGTEAFF,TGTGCCAGCAGCGTGAGGAGCCGGGGTGGCACTGAAGCTTTCTTT
NA,NA,TRBJ1-2,TRBV27,CASSLLAEGKANYGYTF,TGTGCCAGCAGTTTACTGGCGGAGGGTAAAGCTAACTATGGCTACACCTTC
NA,NA,TRBJ2-3,TRBV11-2,CASSLSRGASTDTQYF,TGTGCCAGCAGCTTATCGCGCGGGGCGAGCACAGATACGCAGTATTTT
NA,NA,TRBJ1-3,TRBV5-5,CASSLGDIVNTIYF,TGTGCCAGCAGCTTGGGCGACATTGTAAACACCATATATTTT